This T cell receptor (beta chain) was sequenced in a study of T cell repertoires in cytomegalovirus infection. Overall study: The public TCR beta signatures pointed to both CMV infection and matching HLA type. Study-wide results and caveats: Totalled public TCR beta family frequency picked out people who carried CMV plus the relevant HLA. Ex vivo, HLA-C-restricted CMV-specific TCR beta clonotypes prevailed over the rest of the response.

Germline CDR1 and CDR2: SNHLY and FYNNEI. The CDR3 has 16 residues. Turning to this clonotype: The antigen is undetermined. A read error may explain this, as a much larger clone is one base away.

TCRdb recomputed calls from the reads with MiXCR, one row per CDR3 protein. The data contain 65,000 to 95,000 distinct CDR3 sequences, roughly 3.6% of them singletons. Input material: PBMCs. The sequence came from a human donor in good health (CMV status not recorded). Some clones in this sample may be carry-over from other donors' samples. This sequence joins TRBV2 and TRBJ2-7; the match to TRBD2 covers 10 bases. CDR3 amino acids: CTSSELAGKSSYEQYF. CDR3 coding DNA: TGTACCAGCAGTGAACTAGCGGGGAAAAGCTCCTACGAGCAGTACTTC.